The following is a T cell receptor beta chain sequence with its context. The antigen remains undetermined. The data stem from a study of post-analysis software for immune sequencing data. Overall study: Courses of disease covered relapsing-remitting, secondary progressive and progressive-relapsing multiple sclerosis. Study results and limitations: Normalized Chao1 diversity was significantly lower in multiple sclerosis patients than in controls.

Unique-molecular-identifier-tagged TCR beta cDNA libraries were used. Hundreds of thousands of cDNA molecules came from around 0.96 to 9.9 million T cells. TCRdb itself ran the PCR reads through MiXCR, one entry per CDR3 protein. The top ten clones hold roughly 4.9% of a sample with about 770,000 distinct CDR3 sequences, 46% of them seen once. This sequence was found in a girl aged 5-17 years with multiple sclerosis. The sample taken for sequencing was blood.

The CDR3 is CASSYLDTRYTEAFF. Here the CDR3 DNA reads TGTGCCAGCAGTTACCTGGACACCCGCTACACTGAAGCTTTCTTT. The V and J genes are TRBV6-2 or TRBV6-3 and TRBJ1-1; possible D gene TRBD1, 5 bases. V lost 2 bases, J lost 3 bases, and 13 bases lay in between. The CDR3 sequence is 15 residues long. CDR1 MNHEY and CDR2 SVGEGT come from the germline V gene.